The 30 T cell receptor beta chains below were found in one sample sequenced in a study of blood T cell repertoires in COVID-19. Sequenced by immunoSEQ multiplex PCR; TCRdb stores in-frame clones only, minus some. There are 100,000 to 150,000 clones in the sample; approximately 88% occur only once, and about 9.4% lies in the top ten. Sequenced: peripheral blood. Receptors originate from a man in his fifties with acute or convalescent COVID-19.

This rearrangement joins TRBV4-1 to TRBJ1-3; D gene uncertain. Germline V gene lookup returns CDR1 MGHRA and CDR2 YSYEKL. The CDR3 has 16 residues. The V gene lost 4 bases and the J gene lost 4 bases, with 17 bases spanning the gap. CDR3 DNA sequence: TGCGCCAGCAGCCTTACAGCGGCTCCTGGAGGAAACACCATATATTTT. Amino acid sequence: CASSLTAAPGGNTIYF.

The chain links TRBV4-1 to TRBJ2-1; 11 bases map to TRBD2. Germline V gene sequence: CDR1 MGHRA, CDR2 YSYEKL. Germline trimming cut 4 bases from V and 4 bases from J; bases unmatched to any gene: 9. The CDR3 spans 17 residues. In DNA form, the CDR3 reads TGCGCCAGCAGCCTCACTCTTAGCGGGAGGGCTTACAATGAGCAGTTCTTC. Translated, it gives CASSLTLSGRAYNEQFF.

The genes are TRBV7-3 and TRBJ2-1; D is perhaps TRBD1 (5 bases). V lost 2 bases, J lost 3 bases, and 14 bases lay in between. Per the germline V gene, CDR1 is SGHTA and CDR2 is FQGTGA. CDR3 length: 16 residues. The CDR3 nucleotides read TGTGCCAGCAGCTTACGACAGCTTAGGTTCTACAATGAGCAGTTCTTC. Residues: CASSLRQLRFYNEQFF.

The rearrangement links TRBV27 to TRBJ1-2; D gene uncertain. The germline V gene encodes CDR1 MNHEY and CDR2 SMNVEV (reference sequence). V was shortened by 9 bases and J by 6 bases, with 17 bases between the two germline ends. This CDR3 is 13 amino acids long. CDR3 coding DNA: TGTGCCAGTAGAGGTAACAAGTTTCATGGCTACACCTTC. Protein sequence: CASRGNKFHGYTF.

This chain connects TRBV2 to TRBJ1-5; no reliable D call. V lost 3 bases to trimming and J lost 6 bases, with 9 bases between them. This CDR3 has 13 amino acids. Germline CDR1 reads SNHLY; CDR2 reads FYNNEI. DNA for the CDR3: TGTGCCAGCAGTGATACAGAAAGTCAGCCCCAGCATTTT. The encoded protein is CASSDTESQPQHF.

This clone appeared once. The V call is TRBV30, the J call TRBJ1-2; TRBD1 is a possible D gene (6 bases). Germline loops: CDR1 GTSNPN, CDR2 SVGIG (reference sequence). The CDR3 sequence is 12 residues long. Trimming cost V 1 base and J 3 bases, with 6 bases left between them. Here the CDR3 DNA reads TGTGCCTGGAGTGACAGGGACTATGGCTACACCTTC. It is translated as CAWSDRDYGYTF.

This rearrangement joins TRBV7-9 to TRBJ2-7; D gene unclear. Deletions cut 8 bases from V and 3 bases from J, with 5 bases between. CDR1 is SEHNR and CDR2 is FQNEAQ in the germline V gene (reference sequence). This CDR3 is 10 amino acids long. The CDR3 region has the DNA TGTGCCAGCTCAGGCTACGAGCAGTACTTC. Its translation is CASSGYEQYF.

CDR3 sequence (DNA): TGTGCCAGCAGTGCAAGACAGGGATTTGAAGCTTTCTTT. Residues: CASSARQGFEAFF. The chain is built from TRBV27 and TRBJ1-1; 7 positions agree with TRBD1. Germline V lookup: CDR1 MNHEY, CDR2 SMNVEV (reference sequence). The CDR3 length is 13 residues. The V and J ends lost 5 bases and 7 bases, in that order; junction bases with no gene match: 7.

The chain uses TRBV7-2 and TRBJ2-5; TRBD1 agrees at 7 bases. This CDR3 contains 15 residues. V was pared by 3 bases and J by 7 bases, with 11 bases of the junction left unmatched. CDR1 is SGHTA and CDR2 is FQGNSA in the germline V gene. The DNA of the CDR3 is TGTGCCAGCAGCTTCCCTCCTCAGGGGGTGGGGACCCAGTACTTC. Translation gives CASSFPPQGVGTQYF. The full variable domain, completed using reference TRBV7-2 and TRBJ2-5, is GAGVSQSPSNKVTEKGKDVELRCDPISGHTALYWYRQSLGQGLEFLIYFQGNSAPDKSGLPSDRFSAERTGGSVSTLTIQRTQQEDSAVYLCASSFPPQGVGTQYFGPGTRLLVL.

This chain connects TRBV10-3 to TRBJ1-5, with D unresolved. Per germline, CDR1 ENHRY and CDR2 SYGVKD. V was clipped by 2 bases and J by 4 bases, with 9 bases between them. The CDR3 sequence is 14 residues long. CDR3 region: CAISEAGRNQPQHF. The CDR3 coding sequence is TGTGCCATCAGTGAGGCGGGAAGGAATCAGCCCCAGCATTTT.

This clone was detected only a few times. V and J are TRBV15 and TRBJ2-2; TRBD1 matches 7 bases. V dropped 0 bases and J dropped 6; count of bases not matched to a gene: 7. Germline V gene sequence: CDR1 LNHNV, CDR2 YYDKDF (reference sequence). The CDR3 covers 16 residues. This chain's CDR3 is CATSREITGTAGELFF. The CDR3, as DNA: TGTGCCACCAGCAGAGAAATCACGGGGACAGCCGGGGAGCTGTTTTTT.

This chain uses TRBV2 with TRBJ1-4; TRBD1 agrees at 8 bases. From germline, CDR1 is SNHLY and CDR2 FYNNEI. The CDR3 consists of 14 residues. The junction had 3 bases not matched to a gene; V was cut back by 4 bases and J by 5 bases. The CDR3 loop reads CASSGRTGNEKLFF. The CDR3 nucleotides read TGTGCCAGCAGTGGGCGGACAGGGAATGAAAAACTGTTTTTT.

The chain joins TRBV30 to TRBJ1-2; 9 bases map to TRBD1. CDR3 length equals 14 residues. The V segment lost 3 bases and the J segment 9 bases; nucleotides outside the gene matches: 11. The germline gives CDR1 GTSNPN, CDR2 SVGIG (reference sequence). CDR3 nucleotides: TGTGCCTGGAGGAGACAGGGGGATGGTTTAAGCTACACCTTC. It is translated as CAWRRQGDGLSYTF.

This clone came up once. CDR3 nucleotides: TGTGCCTGGGGACAGGGGATGAACACTGAAGCTTTCTTT. Protein: CAWGQGMNTEAFF. The V and J genes are TRBV30 and TRBJ1-1; TRBD1 aligns across 9 bases. The V and J ends lost 5 bases and 0 bases, in that order; junction bases with no gene match: 1. Germline CDR1 and CDR2: GTSNPN and SVGIG (reference sequence). The CDR3 extends over 13 amino acids. The full variable domain, with the rest looked up from reference TRBV30 and TRBJ1-1, is SQTIHQWPATLVQPVGSPLSLECTVEGTSNPNLYWYRQAAGRGLQLLFYSVGIGQISSEVPQNLSASRPQDRQFILSSKKLLLSDSGFYLCAWGQGMNTEAFFGQGTRLTVV.

The chain employs TRBV2 and TRBJ1-2; 12 nucleotides agree with TRBD1. Germline trimming cut 8 bases from V and 5 bases from J; bases unmatched to any gene: 9. Per the germline V gene, CDR1 is SNHLY and CDR2 is FYNNEI. This CDR3 has 15 residues. The CDR3 loop is CASGTGGSFWYGYTF. CDR3 DNA sequence: TGTGCCAGCGGGACAGGGGGCTCCTTTTGGTATGGCTACACCTTC.

CDR3 sequence: CASSAGTAGHGYTF. CDR3 bases: TGTGCCAGCAGCGCGGGGACAGCCGGACATGGCTACACCTTC. This chain connects TRBV5-5 to TRBJ1-2; 7 nucleotides align to TRBD1. CDR1 is SGHKS, CDR2 YYEKEE, per germline (reference sequence). This CDR3 comprises 14 residues. J lost 6 bases, V lost 4 bases, and 9 bases had no gene match. The full variable domain, completed using reference TRBV5-5 and TRBJ1-2, is DAGVTQSPTHLIKTRGQQVTLRCSPISGHKSVSWYQQVLGQGPQFIFQYYEKEERGRGNFPDRFSARQFPNYSSELNVNALLLGDSALYLCASSAGTAGHGYTFGSGTRLTVV.

The V gene is TRBV6-5, the J gene TRBJ1-1, with D tentatively TRBD1 (6 bases). Trimming removed 0 bases at V and 6 bases at J, with 14 bases between. Germline V CDR1 and CDR2: MNHEY, SVGAGI. The CDR3 is made up of 15 amino acids. The CDR3: CASSYSRWGGAEAFF. In DNA form, the CDR3 reads TGTGCCAGCAGTTACTCCCGGTGGGGGGGCGCTGAAGCTTTCTTT.

The gene calls are TRBV12-3 or TRBV12-4 and TRBJ1-5; TRBD1 aligns across 8 bases. The ends lost 8 bases at V and 7 bases at J; junction bases unmatched: 4. The CDR3 extends over 12 amino acids. CDR3 coding DNA: TGTGCCAGCGGACAGGGAGGACAGCCCCAGCATTTT. Translated: CASGQGGQPQHF.

This chain joins TRBV7-6 and TRBJ1-1, with unresolved D. The V gene's germline CDR1 is SGHVS and CDR2 FNYEAQ. The CDR3 extends over 13 amino acids. The V end was cut by 5 bases, the J end by 4 bases, with 11 bases between. DNA of the CDR3: TGTGCCAGCAGCCGAGACATCTCCACTGAAGCTTTCTTT. Protein product: CASSRDISTEAFF.

The chain has TRBV11-2 and TRBJ1-3; D remains ambiguous. V lost 4 bases and J 5 bases, leaving 9 bases between the germline ends. The germline gives CDR1 SGHAT, CDR2 FQNNGV. The CDR3 covers 13 residues. In nucleotides, the CDR3 is TGTGCCAGCAGCTCACAGCTGAGAAACACCATATATTTT. It yields the protein CASSSQLRNTIYF.

The chain uses TRBV9 and TRBJ2-2, with a tentative D call TRBD1 (6 bases). Germline values: CDR1 SGDLS, CDR2 YYNGEE. Trimming took off 3 bases at V and 5 bases at J, with 14 bases between the two ends. This CDR3 is 15 amino acids long. CDR3 sequence reads: CASSAGTPETGELFF. CDR3 in DNA: TGTGCCAGCAGCGCCGGGACACCCGAGACCGGGGAGCTGTTTTTT.

The V call is TRBV28, the J call TRBJ2-7; 9 positions match TRBD2. There are 14 residues in the CDR3. V was pared by 5 bases and J by 4 bases, with 6 bases of the junction left unmatched. The germline gives CDR1 MDHEN, CDR2 SYDVKM. The CDR3 sequence is CASSPVAGAYEQYF. The CDR3 DNA reads TGTGCCAGCAGTCCCGTAGCGGGAGCTTACGAGCAGTACTTC. The entire variable domain, with the rest obtained from reference TRBV28 and TRBJ2-7, is as follows: DVKVTQSSRYLVKRTGEKVFLECVQDMDHENMFWYRQDPGLGLRLIYFSYDVKMKEKGDIPEGYSVSREKKERFSLILESASTNQTSMYLCASSPVAGAYEQYFGPGTRLTVT.

A few counts support this clone. Other DNA sequences in this sample translate to the same CDR3. This rearrangement joins TRBV28 to TRBJ1-2, with TRBD1 identical over 7 bases. V was clipped by 6 bases and J by 3 bases; unmatched bases: 4. This CDR3 comprises 13 residues. Germline loops: CDR1 MDHEN, CDR2 SYDVKM. The CDR3 DNA reads TGTGCCAGCAGCCCCGGACAGGACTATGGCTACACCTTC. This codes for CASSPGQDYGYTF.

V usage is TRBV7-9 and J usage is TRBJ1-6; D unclear. Trimming took off 1 base at V and 7 bases at J, with 8 bases between the two ends. CDR3 length: 14 amino acids. The germline V gene has CDR1 SEHNR and CDR2 FQNEAQ (reference sequence). The CDR3, as DNA: TGTGCCAGCAGCTTAGACGGGAGGAATTCACCCCTCCACTTT. Protein: CASSLDGRNSPLHF.

This clone was picked up a small number of times. The gene calls are TRBV6-1 and TRBJ2-7, with TRBD2 identical over 13 bases. From germline, CDR1 is MNHNS and CDR2 SASEGT. V lost 2 bases, J lost 2 bases, and 0 bases stayed unmatched. This CDR3 has 15 amino acids. CDR3 sequence reads: CASSETSGGAYEQYF. DNA of the CDR3: TGTGCCAGCAGTGAAACTAGCGGGGGGGCCTACGAGCAGTACTTC.

The chain has TRBV28 and TRBJ2-1; D unclear. Germline assignment: CDR1 MDHEN and CDR2 SYDVKM. This CDR3 comprises 17 residues. Trimming took off 5 bases at V and 1 base at J, with 18 bases between the two ends. Here the CDR3 reads CASSVLTPTRSYNEQFF. CDR3 nucleotides: TGTGCCAGCAGTGTGTTGACCCCGACAAGATCCTACAATGAGCAGTTCTTC.

The rearrangement links TRBV28 to TRBJ2-1; 7 positions agree with TRBD2. The CDR3 runs 14 residues. From germline, CDR1 is MDHEN and CDR2 SYDVKM. V trimming: 2 bases; J trimming: 9 bases; junction bases outside the gene matches: 7. CDR3 nucleotides: TGTGCCAGCAGTTTAGCGGGAGAGTATGGTGAGCAGTTCTTC. It is translated as CASSLAGEYGEQFF. Using reference TRBV28 and TRBJ2-1 for the parts outside the CDR3, the full variable domain is DVKVTQSSRYLVKRTGEKVFLECVQDMDHENMFWYRQDPGLGLRLIYFSYDVKMKEKGDIPEGYSVSREKKERFSLILESASTNQTSMYLCASSLAGEYGEQFFGPGTRLTVL.

This clone has more than one count but fewer than ten. The chain carries TRBV20-1 and TRBJ2-7, with D maybe TRBD1 (6 bases). V lost 6 bases and J lost 6, with 12 bases in between. The CDR3 contains 11 residues. Germline-derived CDR1 and CDR2 are DFQATT and SNEGSKA (reference sequence). DNA for the CDR3: TGCAGTGCCACAGGACAGTTCGAGCAGTACTTC. Protein: CSATGQFEQYF.

This chain links TRBV25-1 with TRBJ1-2; possibly TRBD1 for D (5 bases). Deletions cut 1 base from V and 7 bases from J, with 16 bases between. Germline loops: CDR1 MGHDK, CDR2 SYGVNS. The CDR3 spans 15 residues. CDR3 region: CASSESGKAFGGYTF. Here the CDR3 DNA reads TGTGCCAGCAGTGAATCAGGGAAAGCATTCGGTGGCTACACCTTC.

The chain has TRBV4-1 and TRBJ2-5, with D tentatively TRBD1 (5 bases). This CDR3 has 16 residues. Germline loops: CDR1 MGHRA, CDR2 YSYEKL. Trimming cost V 8 bases and J 3 bases, with 22 bases left between them. The CDR3 DNA follows: TGCGCCAGCGCCCTTTTCTGGGCAGGGTCAAAAGAGACCCAGTACTTC. This encodes CASALFWAGSKETQYF.